Each of the 8 T cell receptor beta chains below was sequenced from the same sample in a study of shared clonotypes between healthy human individuals (dated by TCRdb to about 2020). The library was made by the immunoSEQ multiplex PCR assay. TCRdb retrieved this table from immuneACCESS and kept in-frame rearrangements only. Not all clones are present; in checked studies, unresolved V genes account for under half, and no reason is known for the remainder. The sample table shows some 900,000 clones, and 60% to 85% are seen once. The top ten hold approximately 1.5% of the sample. The sequenced material came from memory CD4+ T cells sorted from blood. This sample's cell subset or site label indicates: CD45RA-negative fraction. These receptors all stem from a man between 18 and 29 years old in good health.

This sequence joins TRBV5-1 and TRBJ1-1; D uncertain. The germline V and J ends were trimmed by 5 bases and 1 base, with 18 bases remaining between them. The germline CDR1 and CDR2 sequences are SGHRS and YFSETQ. This CDR3 is built from 16 residues. CDR3 sequence reads: CASRRATGRGNTEAFF. CDR3 bases: TGCGCCAGCAGGCGGGCGACTGGGAGAGGGAACACTGAAGCTTTCTTT.

V usage is TRBV9 and J usage is TRBJ2-3; 11 nucleotides match TRBD2. J was trimmed by 5 bases and V by 3 bases; bases with no gene match: 2. CDR1 and CDR2 from the germline V gene are SGDLS and YYNGEE. This CDR3 spans 14 amino acids. For the CDR3, the DNA is TGTGCCAGCAGCGGCGGGACTAGCGGAGATACGCAGTATTTT. It yields the protein CASSGGTSGDTQYF.

The rearrangement joins TRBV29-1 to TRBJ2-5; 7 bases are shared with TRBD1. Germline lookup yields CDR1 SQVTM and CDR2 ANQGSEA. This CDR3 contains 14 residues. J gave up 4 bases and V 3 bases, and 8 bases lay outside the gene matches. The CDR3 region is CSVDWTGGGETQYF. The CDR3 coding sequence is TGCAGCGTTGACTGGACAGGTGGTGGAGAGACCCAGTACTTC. Complete variable domain (other parts from reference TRBV29-1 and TRBJ2-5): SAVISQKPSRDICQRGTSLTIQCQVDSQVTMMFWYRQQPGQSLTLIATANQGSEATYESGFVIDKFPISRPNLTFSTLTVSNMSPEDSSIYLCSVDWTGGGETQYFGPGTRLLVL.

This chain links TRBV23-1 with TRBJ1-2; D is perhaps TRBD1 (6 bases). TRBV23-1 is given ORF status, its function remaining uncertain. The CDR3 has 12 residues. V shed 11 bases and J shed 2 bases, with 12 bases lying between them. DNA for the CDR3: TGCGCCGGACAGAGAAAGAACTATGGCTACACCTTC. It translates to CAGQRKNYGYTF.

V is TRBV29-1 and J is TRBJ2-7; D may be TRBD1 (6 bases). The V and J ends lost 0 bases and 13 bases respectively, with 16 bases between them. The CDR3 covers 12 residues. In germline, CDR1 is SQVTM, CDR2 ANQGSEA. In DNA, the CDR3 is TGCAGCGTTGAAGAGGCGACAGGACCTGTATACTTC. Protein product: CSVEEATGPVYF.

V usage is TRBV5-4 and J usage is TRBJ2-6, with D possibly TRBD2 on 6 matching bases. CDR1 SGHNT and CDR2 YYREEE come from the germline V gene (reference sequence). The V end was cut by 4 bases, the J end by 1 base, with 15 bases between. This CDR3 region has 17 residues. CDR3 residues: CASSPGLLQSGANVLTF. For the CDR3, the DNA is TGTGCCAGCAGCCCGGGACTTCTACAATCTGGGGCCAACGTCCTGACTTTC.

This chain links TRBV29-1 with TRBJ2-3; 8 bases line up with TRBD2. Per germline, CDR1 SQVTM and CDR2 ANQGSEA. The J segment lost 12 bases and the V segment lost 6 bases, leaving 11 bases of the junction unmatched. The CDR3 covers 12 residues. For the CDR3, the DNA is TGCAGCGTGGGACAACTAGCGGCACAACAGTATTTT. Translation: CSVGQLAAQQYF.

This chain joins TRBV10-3 and TRBJ2-2; D not resolved. Deletions cut 2 bases from V and 0 bases from J, with 7 bases between. Germline CDR1 and CDR2: ENHRY and SYGVKD. The CDR3 has 15 residues. CDR3 nucleotide sequence: TGTGCCATCAGTGAGACAGTTACGAACACCGGGGAGCTGTTTTTT. Amino acids: CAISETVTNTGELFF.